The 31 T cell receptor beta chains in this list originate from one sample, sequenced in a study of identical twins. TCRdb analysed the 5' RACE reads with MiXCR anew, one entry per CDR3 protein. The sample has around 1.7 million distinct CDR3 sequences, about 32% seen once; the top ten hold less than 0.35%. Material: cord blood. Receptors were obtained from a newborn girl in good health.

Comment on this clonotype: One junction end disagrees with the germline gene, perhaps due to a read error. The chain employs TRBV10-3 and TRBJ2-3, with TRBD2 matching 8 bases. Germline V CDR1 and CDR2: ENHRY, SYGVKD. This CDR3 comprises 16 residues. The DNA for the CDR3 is TGTGCCGTCAGTGAGCCGCGGGAGGCGAGCACAGATACGCAGTATTTT. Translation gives CAVSEPREASTDTQYF.

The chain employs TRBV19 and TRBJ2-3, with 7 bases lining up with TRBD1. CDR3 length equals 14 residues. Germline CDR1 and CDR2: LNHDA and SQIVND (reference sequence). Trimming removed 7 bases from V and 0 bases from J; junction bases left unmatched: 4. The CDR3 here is CASTRTGSTDTQYF. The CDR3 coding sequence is TGTGCCAGTACCCGGACAGGCAGCACAGATACGCAGTATTTT.

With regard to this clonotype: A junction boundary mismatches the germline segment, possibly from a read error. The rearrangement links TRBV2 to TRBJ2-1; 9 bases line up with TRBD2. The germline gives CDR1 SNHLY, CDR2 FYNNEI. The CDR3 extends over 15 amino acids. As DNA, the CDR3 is TGTGACAGCAGCTGGAGCGGGGGGACCTACAATGAGCAGTTCTTC. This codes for CDSSWSGGTYNEQFF.

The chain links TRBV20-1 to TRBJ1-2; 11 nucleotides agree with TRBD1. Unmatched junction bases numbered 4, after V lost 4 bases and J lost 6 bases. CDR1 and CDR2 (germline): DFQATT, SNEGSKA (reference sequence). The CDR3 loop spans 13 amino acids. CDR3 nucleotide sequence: TGCAGTGCTACGGACAGGGGGCTTAATGGCTACACCTTC. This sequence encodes CSATDRGLNGYTF.

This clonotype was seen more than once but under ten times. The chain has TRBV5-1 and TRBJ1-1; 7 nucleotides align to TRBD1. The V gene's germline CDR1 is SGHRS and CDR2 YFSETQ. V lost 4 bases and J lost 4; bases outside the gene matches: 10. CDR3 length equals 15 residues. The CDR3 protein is CASSPRPDRTTEAFF. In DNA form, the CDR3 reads TGCGCCAGCAGCCCCCGCCCGGACAGGACCACTGAAGCTTTCTTT.

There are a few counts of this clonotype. The CDR3 bases are TGCAGTGTTACGACTAGCCTAGGAGATACGCAGTATTTT. Translation gives CSVTTSLGDTQYF. J is TRBJ2-3 and V is TRBV20-1; 7 bases line up with TRBD2. With V trimmed by 7 bases and J by 5 bases, 9 bases remained unmatched. This CDR3 spans 13 amino acids. Per the germline V gene, CDR1 is DFQATT and CDR2 is SNEGSKA (reference sequence).

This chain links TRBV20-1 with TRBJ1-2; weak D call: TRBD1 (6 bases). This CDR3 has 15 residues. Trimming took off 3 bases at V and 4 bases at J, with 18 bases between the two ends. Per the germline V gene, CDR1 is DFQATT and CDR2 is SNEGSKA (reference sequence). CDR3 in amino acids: CSASVTGLGAYGYTF. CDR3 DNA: TGCAGTGCTAGCGTAACCGGGTTGGGGGCCTATGGCTACACCTTC.

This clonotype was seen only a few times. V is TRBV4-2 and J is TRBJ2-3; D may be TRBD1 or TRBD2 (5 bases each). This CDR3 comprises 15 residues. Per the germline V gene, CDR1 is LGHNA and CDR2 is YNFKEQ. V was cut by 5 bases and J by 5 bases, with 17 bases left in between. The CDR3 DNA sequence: TGTGCCAGCAGCTCAACGGTTAGTGGGGGAGATACGCAGTATTTT. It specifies CASSSTVSGGDTQYF.

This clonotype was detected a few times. The CDR3 here is CSAREAGANVLTF. The DNA of the CDR3 is TGCAGTGCTAGAGAAGCTGGGGCCAACGTCCTGACTTTC. The gene calls are TRBV20-1 and TRBJ2-6; D not certain. The germline V gene encodes CDR1 DFQATT and CDR2 SNEGSKA (reference sequence). This CDR3 contains 13 residues. V was pared by 0 bases and J by 2 bases, with 2 bases between.

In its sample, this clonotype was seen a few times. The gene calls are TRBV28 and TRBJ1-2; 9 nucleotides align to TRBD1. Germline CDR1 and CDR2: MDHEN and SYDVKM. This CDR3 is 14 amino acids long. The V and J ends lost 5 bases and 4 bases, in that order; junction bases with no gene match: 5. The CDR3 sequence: CASSEQGAGYGYTF. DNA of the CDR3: TGTGCCAGCAGTGAACAGGGGGCCGGCTATGGCTACACCTTC.

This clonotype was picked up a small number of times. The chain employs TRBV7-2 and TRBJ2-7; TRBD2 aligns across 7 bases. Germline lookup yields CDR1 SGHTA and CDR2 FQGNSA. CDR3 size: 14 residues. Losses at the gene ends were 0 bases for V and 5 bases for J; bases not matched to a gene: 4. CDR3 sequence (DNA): TGTGCCAGCAGCTTAGCCGGGAGGAGGAACGAGCAGTACTTC. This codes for CASSLAGRRNEQYF. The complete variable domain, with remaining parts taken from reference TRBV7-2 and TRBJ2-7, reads GAGVSQSPSNKVTEKGKDVELRCDPISGHTALYWYRQSLGQGLEFLIYFQGNSAPDKSGLPSDRFSAERTGGSVSTLTIQRTQQEDSAVYLCASSLAGRRNEQYFGPGTRLTVT.

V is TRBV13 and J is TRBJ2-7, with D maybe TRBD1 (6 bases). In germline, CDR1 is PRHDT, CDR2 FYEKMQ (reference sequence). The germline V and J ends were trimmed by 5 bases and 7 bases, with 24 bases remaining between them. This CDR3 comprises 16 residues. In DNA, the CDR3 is TGTGCCAGCAGCCGAAATCCGGGCTCTAGTAGGGGGGAGCAGTACTTC. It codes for CASSRNPGSSRGEQYF.

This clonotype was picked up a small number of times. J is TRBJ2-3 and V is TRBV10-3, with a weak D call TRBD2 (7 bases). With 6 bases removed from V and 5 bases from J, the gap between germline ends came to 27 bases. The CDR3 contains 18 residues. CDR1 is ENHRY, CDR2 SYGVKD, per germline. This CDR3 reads CAIRGEGGANTKVDTQYF. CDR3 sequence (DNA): TGTGCCATCAGAGGGGAAGGGGGGGCCAATACGAAAGTAGATACGCAGTATTTT.

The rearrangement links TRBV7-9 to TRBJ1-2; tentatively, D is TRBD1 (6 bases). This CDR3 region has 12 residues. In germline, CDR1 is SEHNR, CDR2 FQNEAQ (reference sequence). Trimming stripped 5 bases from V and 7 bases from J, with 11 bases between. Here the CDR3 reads CASSPIQGGYTF. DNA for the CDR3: TGTGCCAGCAGCCCGATACAGGGTGGCTACACCTTC.

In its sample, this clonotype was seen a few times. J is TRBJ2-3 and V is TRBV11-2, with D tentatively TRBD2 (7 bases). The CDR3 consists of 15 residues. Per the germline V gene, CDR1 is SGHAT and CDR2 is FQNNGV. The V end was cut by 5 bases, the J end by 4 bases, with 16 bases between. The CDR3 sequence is CASSGGRGAADTQYF. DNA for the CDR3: TGTGCCAGCAGCGGGGGTCGGGGGGCAGCAGATACGCAGTATTTT.

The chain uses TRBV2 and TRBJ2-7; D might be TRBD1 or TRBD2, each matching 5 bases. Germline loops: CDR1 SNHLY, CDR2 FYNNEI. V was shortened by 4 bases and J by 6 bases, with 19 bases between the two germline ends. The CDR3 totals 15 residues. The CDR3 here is CASSASSDSGPEQYF. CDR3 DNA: TGTGCCAGCAGTGCCAGCAGTGACAGCGGACCCGAGCAGTACTTC.

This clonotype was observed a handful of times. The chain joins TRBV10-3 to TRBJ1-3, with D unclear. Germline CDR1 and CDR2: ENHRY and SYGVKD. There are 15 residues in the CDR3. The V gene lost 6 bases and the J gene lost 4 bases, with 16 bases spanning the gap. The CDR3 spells CAIRRGPAEGNTIYF. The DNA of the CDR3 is TGTGCCATCAGACGGGGTCCGGCGGAGGGAAACACCATATATTTT.

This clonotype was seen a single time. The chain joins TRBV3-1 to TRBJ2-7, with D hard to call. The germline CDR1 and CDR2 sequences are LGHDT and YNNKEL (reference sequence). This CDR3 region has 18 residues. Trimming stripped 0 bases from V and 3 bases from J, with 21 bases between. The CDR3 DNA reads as TGTGCCAGCAGCCAAGATCCGACGACTGGCGCTCTCAACTACGAGCAGTACTTC. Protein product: CASSQDPTTGALNYEQYF.

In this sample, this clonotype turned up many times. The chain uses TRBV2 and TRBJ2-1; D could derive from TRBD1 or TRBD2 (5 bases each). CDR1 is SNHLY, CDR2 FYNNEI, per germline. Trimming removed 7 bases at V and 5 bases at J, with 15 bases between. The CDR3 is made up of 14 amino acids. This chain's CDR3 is CASTILRGDNEQFF. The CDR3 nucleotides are TGTGCCAGCACCATCCTCCGGGGCGACAATGAGCAGTTCTTC.

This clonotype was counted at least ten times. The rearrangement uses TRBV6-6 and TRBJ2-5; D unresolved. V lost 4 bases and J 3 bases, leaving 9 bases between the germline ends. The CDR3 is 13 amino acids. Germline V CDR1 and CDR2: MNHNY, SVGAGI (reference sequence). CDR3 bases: TGTGCCAGCAGTTGGAAGGTTGAAGAGACCCAGTACTTC. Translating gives CASSWKVEETQYF.

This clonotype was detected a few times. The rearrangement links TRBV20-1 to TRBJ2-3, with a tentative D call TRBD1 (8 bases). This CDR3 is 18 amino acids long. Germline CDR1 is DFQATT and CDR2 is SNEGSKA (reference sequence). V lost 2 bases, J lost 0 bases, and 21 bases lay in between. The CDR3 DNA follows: TGCAGTGCTAGAAGCGTGACAGGGGAGGGCACTAGCACAGATACGCAGTATTTT. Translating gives CSARSVTGEGTSTDTQYF.

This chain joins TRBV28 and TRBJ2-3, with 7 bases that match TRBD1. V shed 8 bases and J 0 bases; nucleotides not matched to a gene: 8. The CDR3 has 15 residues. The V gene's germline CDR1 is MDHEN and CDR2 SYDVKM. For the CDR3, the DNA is TGTGCCAGCTTTTCCCGGGACAGAAGCACAGATACGCAGTATTTT. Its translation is CASFSRDRSTDTQYF.

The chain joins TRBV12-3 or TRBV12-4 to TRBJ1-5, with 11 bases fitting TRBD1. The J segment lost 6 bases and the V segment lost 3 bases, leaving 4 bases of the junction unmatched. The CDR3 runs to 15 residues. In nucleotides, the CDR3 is TGTGCCAGCAGTTTGGGACAGGGGGTTAGTCAGCCCCAGCATTTT. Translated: CASSLGQGVSQPQHF.

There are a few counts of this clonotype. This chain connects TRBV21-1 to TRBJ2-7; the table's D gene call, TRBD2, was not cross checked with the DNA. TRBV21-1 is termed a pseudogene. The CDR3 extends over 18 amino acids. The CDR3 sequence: CASAPGLAGPLNLYEQYF. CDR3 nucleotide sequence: TGTGCCAGCGCTCCGGGACTAGCGGGTCCCCTGAACCTATACGAGCAGTACTTC.

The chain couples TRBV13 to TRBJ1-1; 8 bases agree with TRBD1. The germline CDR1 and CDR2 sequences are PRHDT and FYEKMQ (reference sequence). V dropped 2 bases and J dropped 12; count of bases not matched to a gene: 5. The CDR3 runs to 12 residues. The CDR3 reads CASSLSGQVSFF. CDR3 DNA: TGTGCCAGCAGCTTATCGGGACAGGTGTCTTTCTTT.

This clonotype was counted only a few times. Written as DNA, the CDR3 is TGTGCCACCAGTGATCCGACCGGACAGGGGGCTTACAATGAGCAGTTCTTC. It yields the protein CATSDPTGQGAYNEQFF. The V and J genes are TRBV24-1 and TRBJ2-1, with TRBD1 matching 11 bases. The V segment lost 3 bases and the J segment 4 bases; nucleotides outside the gene matches: 7. Germline V gene sequence: CDR1 KGHDR, CDR2 SFDVKD. The CDR3 loop spans 17 amino acids.

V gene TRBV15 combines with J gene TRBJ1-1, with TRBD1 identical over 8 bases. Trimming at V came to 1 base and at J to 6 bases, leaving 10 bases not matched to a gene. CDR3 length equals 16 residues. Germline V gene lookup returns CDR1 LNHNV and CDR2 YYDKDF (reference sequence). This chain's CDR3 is CATSRAGAGGAAEAFF. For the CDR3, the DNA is TGTGCCACCAGCAGAGCGGGGGCAGGGGGCGCGGCTGAAGCTTTCTTT.

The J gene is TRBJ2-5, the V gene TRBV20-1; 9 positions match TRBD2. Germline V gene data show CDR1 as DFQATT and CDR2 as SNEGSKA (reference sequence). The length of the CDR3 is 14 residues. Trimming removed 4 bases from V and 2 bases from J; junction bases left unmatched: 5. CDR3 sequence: CSAILAGRQETQYF. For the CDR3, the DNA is TGCAGTGCTATCCTAGCGGGGAGGCAAGAGACCCAGTACTTC.

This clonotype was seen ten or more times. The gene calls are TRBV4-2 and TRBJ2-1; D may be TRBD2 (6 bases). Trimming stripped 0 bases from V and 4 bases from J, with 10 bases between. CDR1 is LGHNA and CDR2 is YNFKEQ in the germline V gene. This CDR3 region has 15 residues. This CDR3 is CASSQDRGVYNEQFF. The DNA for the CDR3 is TGTGCCAGCAGCCAAGATCGCGGGGTTTACAATGAGCAGTTCTTC.

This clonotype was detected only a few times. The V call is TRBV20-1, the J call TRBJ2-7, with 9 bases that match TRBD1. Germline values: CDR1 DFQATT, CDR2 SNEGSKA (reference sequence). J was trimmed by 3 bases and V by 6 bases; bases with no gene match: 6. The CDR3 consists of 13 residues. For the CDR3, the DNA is TGCAGTGCGACCGACAGGGGGTTCTACGAGCAGTACTTC. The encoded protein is CSATDRGFYEQYF.

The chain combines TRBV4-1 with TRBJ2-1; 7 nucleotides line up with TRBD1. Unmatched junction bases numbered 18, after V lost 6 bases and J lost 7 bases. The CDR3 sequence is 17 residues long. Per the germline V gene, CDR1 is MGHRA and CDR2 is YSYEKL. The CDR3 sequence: CASSPLGGQPRENEQFF. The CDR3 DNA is TGCGCCAGCAGTCCGCTAGGGGGCCAGCCGAGGGAAAATGAGCAGTTCTTC.